These T cell receptor beta chains were read from a single sample in a study of cytomegalovirus exposure and HLA in healthy donors. Using immunoSEQ multiplex PCR, the repertoire was profiled, and TCRdb retains in-frame clones only, with some absent. This repertoire includes about 20,000 clones. The sequencing input was PBMCs. All receptors derive from a man aged 55 to 70 in good health and CMV-seropositive. Each CDR3 is given with its conserved first and last residue.

V	J	CDR3
TRBV6-1	TRBJ2-7	CASSEMGLTYEQYF
TRBV29-1	TRBJ1-1	CSVSRGDTEAFF
TRBV19	TRBJ2-1	CASSIGKSYNEQFF
TRBV9	TRBJ2-5	CASSVAGTRQETQYF
TRBV7-8	TRBJ1-1	CASSVGYRGHTEAFF
TRBV29-1	TRBJ2-7	CSAHSSSYEQYF
TRBV6-5	TRBJ1-2	CASSTTAYGYTF
TRBV6-4	TRBJ1-2	CASSDSAGGYGYTF
TRBV18	TRBJ2-7	CASSWADYEQYF
TRBV5-4	TRBJ1-2	CASSLPGTARGYTF
TRBV11-2	TRBJ2-1	CASSPYRGLNEQFF
TRBV4-2	TRBJ1-5	CASSQEWGVVQPQHF
TRBV9	TRBJ2-1	CASSATGNAKEQFF
TRBV6-1	TRBJ2-5	CAITRLWGQQETQYF
TRBV29-1	TRBJ2-1	CSVATSGRGREQFF
TRBV6-1	TRBJ2-7	CASTSAYEQYF
TRBV7-2	TRBJ1-5	CASSLQGYQPQHF
TRBV30	TRBJ1-4	CAWSVLWSDSQSRGKLFF
TRBV10-3	TRBJ2-7	CAISESRYEQYF
TRBV7-9	TRBJ2-3	CASSLVTGSHTDTQYF
TRBV7-2	TRBJ2-7	CASSLGAGPYHEQYF
TRBV5-1	TRBJ2-5	CASSLRDQETQYF
TRBV30	TRBJ1-5	CAWSRTAYQPQHF
TRBV7-9	TRBJ1-1	CASSSGAGVTEAFF
TRBV7-8	TRBJ2-7	CASSVDPQGAYEQYF
TRBV13	TRBJ2-1	CASSQTRNEQFF
TRBV18	TRBJ1-2	CASSAGVDGYGYTF
TRBV19	TRBJ1-2	CASRPGGDYGYTF
TRBV6-1	TRBJ2-3	CASSGGSGRGNTQYF
TRBV7-9	TRBJ2-7	CASSFSEGPSSYEQYF
TRBV14	TRBJ1-5	CASSPPGQGSNQPQHF
TRBV6-5	TRBJ1-1	CASSYTGRNTEAFF
TRBV6-5	TRBJ1-4	CASSYSHGGGNEKLFF
TRBV5-6	TRBJ2-3	CASSPGLAEGADTQYF
TRBV5-1	TRBJ1-5	CASSLEPGGGNQPQHF
TRBV11-1	TRBJ2-1	CASSLAGAPEQFF
TRBV6-5	TRBJ1-1	CASRDRGHTEAFF
TRBV6-5	TRBJ1-2	CASRGQEFGYGYTF
TRBV30	TRBJ2-1	CAWSWGTSGGYNEQFF
TRBV6-5	TRBJ1-1	CASSYSRQGGTEAFF
TRBV6-1	TRBJ2-7	CASSDQGYEQYF
TRBV30	TRBJ2-1	CAWSGGGSEQFF
TRBV5-1	TRBJ2-3	CASSEGTSSADTQYF
TRBV29-1	TRBJ1-5	CSVLQGVGNQPQHF
TRBV29-1	TRBJ2-3	CSVEGPGSTDTQYF
TRBV7-9	TRBJ2-3	CASSLVTVGGVYTQYF